Given below is one T cell receptor (beta chain) in context. This sample is part of a study of blood T cell repertoires in COVID-19. Germline V lookup: CDR1 SGHTA, CDR2 FQGNSA. The CDR3 is 15 residues long. Trimming took off 2 bases at V and 6 bases at J, with 14 bases between the two ends. Method: immunoSEQ multiplex PCR; TCRdb's copy keeps in-frame clones and lacks some. The sample lists 150,000 to 200,000 clones, more than 75% occurring once. The sequenced sample was PBMCs or T cells enriched from blood (not recorded which). The source of this sequence is a middle-aged man who had recovered from COVID-19. The V call is TRBV7-2, the J call TRBJ2-1; a possible D gene is TRBD2 (7 bases). CDR3 in DNA: TGTGCCAGCAGCTTATTTGGGGGGGCGGGCAATGAGCAGTTCTTC. Protein product: CASSLFGGAGNEQFF.